This T cell receptor (beta chain) was sequenced in a study of blood T cell repertoires in COVID-19. Study background: The samples span acute and convalescent COVID-19 from the United States, Italy and Spain. T cells, B-cell-depleted T cells, or PBMCs provided the cDNA or gDNA that served as material.

Per the authors' pipeline: Reference gene primer amplification gave nucleated cell count estimates. Sequenced by immunoSEQ multiplex PCR; TCRdb stores in-frame clones only, minus some. Clone size and V and J calls were adopted from that table, with D and trimming inferred from the DNA. The sample has roughly 140,000 clones; approximately 84% are singletons. This clone was seen only a few times. The V gene's germline CDR1 is KGHSH and CDR2 LQKENI. V was pared by 8 bases and J by 2 bases, with 5 bases of the junction left unmatched. This CDR3 region has 15 residues. The genes are TRBV18 and TRBJ2-3, with 12 bases lining up with TRBD2. Source material: peripheral blood. This clonotype originated in a human donor in a cohort sampled during active COVID-19. CDR3 nucleotides: TGTGCCAGCGGGACTAGCGGGCGCCTCACAGATACGCAGTATTTT. The encoded protein is CASGTSGRLTDTQYF.